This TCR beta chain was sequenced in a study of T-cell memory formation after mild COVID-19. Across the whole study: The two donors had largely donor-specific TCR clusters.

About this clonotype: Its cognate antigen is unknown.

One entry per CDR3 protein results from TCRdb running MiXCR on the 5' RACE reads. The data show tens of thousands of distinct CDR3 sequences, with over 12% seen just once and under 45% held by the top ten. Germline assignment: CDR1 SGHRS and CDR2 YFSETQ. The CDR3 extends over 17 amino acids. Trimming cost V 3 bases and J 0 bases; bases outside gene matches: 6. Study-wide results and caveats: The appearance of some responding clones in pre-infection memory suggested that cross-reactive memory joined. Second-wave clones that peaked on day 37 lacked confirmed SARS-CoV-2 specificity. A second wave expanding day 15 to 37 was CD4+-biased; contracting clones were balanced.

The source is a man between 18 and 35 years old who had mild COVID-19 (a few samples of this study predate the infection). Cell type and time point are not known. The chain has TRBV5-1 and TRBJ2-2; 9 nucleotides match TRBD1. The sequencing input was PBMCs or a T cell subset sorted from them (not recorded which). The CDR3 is CASSSPHRGPNTGELFF. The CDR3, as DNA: TGCGCCAGCAGCTCCCCCCACAGGGGGCCGAACACCGGGGAGCTGTTTTTT.